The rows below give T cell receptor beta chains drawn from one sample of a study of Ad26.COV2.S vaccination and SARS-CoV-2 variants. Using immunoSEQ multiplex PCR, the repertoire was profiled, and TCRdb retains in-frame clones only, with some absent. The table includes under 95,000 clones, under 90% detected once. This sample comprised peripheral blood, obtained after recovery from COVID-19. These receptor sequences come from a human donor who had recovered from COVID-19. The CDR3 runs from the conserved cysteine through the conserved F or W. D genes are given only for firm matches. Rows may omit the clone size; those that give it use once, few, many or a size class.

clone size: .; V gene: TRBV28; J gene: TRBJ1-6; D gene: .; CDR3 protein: CASSPVTPSNSPLHF; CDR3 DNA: TGTGCCAGCAGTCCCGTGACACCTTCAAATTCACCCCTCCACTTT
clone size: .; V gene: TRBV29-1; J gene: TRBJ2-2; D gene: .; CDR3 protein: CSARESGELFF; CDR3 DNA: TGCAGCGCCCGGGAGTCCGGGGAGCTGTTTTTT
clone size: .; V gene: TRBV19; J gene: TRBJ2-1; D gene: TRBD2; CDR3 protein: CASSTLTSGRDNEQFF; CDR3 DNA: TGTGCCAGTAGCACACTGACTAGCGGGAGGGATAATGAGCAGTTCTTC
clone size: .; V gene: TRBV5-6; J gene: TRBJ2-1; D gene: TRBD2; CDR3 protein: CASSLNIGRAYNEQFF; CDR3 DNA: TGTGCCAGCAGCTTGAACATCGGGAGGGCATACAATGAGCAGTTCTTC
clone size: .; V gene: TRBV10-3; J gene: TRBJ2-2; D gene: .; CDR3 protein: CAITPGSTGELFF; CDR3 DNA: TGTGCCATCACTCCCGGGAGCACCGGGGAGCTGTTTTTT
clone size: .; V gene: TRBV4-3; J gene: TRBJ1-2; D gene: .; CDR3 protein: CASSQDYDRGQYGYTF; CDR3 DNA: TGCGCCAGCAGCCAAGACTACGACAGAGGACAATATGGCTACACCTTC
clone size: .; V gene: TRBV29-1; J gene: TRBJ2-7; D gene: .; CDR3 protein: CSGIGSSYEQYF; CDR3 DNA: TGCAGCGGCATTGGGAGCTCCTACGAGCAGTACTTC
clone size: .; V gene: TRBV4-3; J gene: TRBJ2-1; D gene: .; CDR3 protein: CASSQDQDYNEQFF; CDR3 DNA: TGCGCCAGCAGCCAAGATCAGGATTACAATGAGCAGTTCTTC
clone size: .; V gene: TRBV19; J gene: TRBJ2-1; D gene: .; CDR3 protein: CASRLRRGTPDSYNEQFF; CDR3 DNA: TGTGCCAGTAGACTCAGACGCGGAACCCCAGACTCCTACAATGAGCAGTTCTTC
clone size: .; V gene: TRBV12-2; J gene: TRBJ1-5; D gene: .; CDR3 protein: CASRPTPINQPQHF; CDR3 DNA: TGTGCAAGTCGACCGACTCCTATAAATCAGCCCCAGCATTTT
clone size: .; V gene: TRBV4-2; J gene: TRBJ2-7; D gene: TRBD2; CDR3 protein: CASSQDHWTSGSSYEQYF; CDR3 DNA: TGTGCCAGCAGCCAAGATCATTGGACTAGCGGGAGCTCCTACGAGCAGTACTTC
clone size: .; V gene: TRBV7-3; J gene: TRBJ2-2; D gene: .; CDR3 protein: CASSLVGPTGELFF; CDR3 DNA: TGTGCCAGCAGCTTAGTTGGGCCCACCGGGGAGCTGTTTTTT
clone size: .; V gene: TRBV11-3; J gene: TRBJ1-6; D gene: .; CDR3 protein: CASSSLNSPLHF; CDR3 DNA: TGTGCCAGCAGCTCATTAAATTCACCCCTCCACTTT
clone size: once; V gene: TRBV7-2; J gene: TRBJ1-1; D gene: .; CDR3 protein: CASSLEGWNEAFF; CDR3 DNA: TGTGCCAGCAGCTTAGAAGGGTGGAATGAAGCTTTCTTT
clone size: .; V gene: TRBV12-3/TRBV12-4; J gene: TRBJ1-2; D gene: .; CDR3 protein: CASSLDLSFTF; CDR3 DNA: TGTGCCAGCAGTTTAGATCTGAGCTTTACCTTC
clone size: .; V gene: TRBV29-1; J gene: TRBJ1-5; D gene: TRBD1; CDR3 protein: CSVYETGEPQHF; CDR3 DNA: TGCAGCGTATACGAAACAGGGGAGCCCCAGCATTTT
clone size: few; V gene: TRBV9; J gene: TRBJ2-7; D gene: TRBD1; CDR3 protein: CASSAGTGAPYEQYF; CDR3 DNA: TGTGCCAGCAGCGCCGGGACAGGGGCCCCCTACGAGCAGTACTTC
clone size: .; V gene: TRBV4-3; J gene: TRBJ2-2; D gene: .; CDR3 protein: CASSQPTGELFF; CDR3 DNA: TGCGCCAGCAGCCAACCAACCGGGGAGCTGTTTTTT
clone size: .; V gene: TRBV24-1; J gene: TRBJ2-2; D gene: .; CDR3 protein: CATSASRRKSAGELFF; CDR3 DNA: TGTGCCACCAGTGCGTCGAGGCGTAAATCGGCCGGGGAGCTGTTTTTT
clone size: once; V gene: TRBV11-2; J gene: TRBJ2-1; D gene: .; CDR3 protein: CASSETRGRGRNEQFF; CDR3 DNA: TGTGCCAGCAGCGAGACTAGGGGGCGCGGCCGCAATGAGCAGTTCTTC
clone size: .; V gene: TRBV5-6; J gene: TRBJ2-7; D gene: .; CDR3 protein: CASSLGGDPTYEQYF; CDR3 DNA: TGTGCCAGCAGCTTAGGGGGGGACCCGACCTACGAGCAGTACTTC
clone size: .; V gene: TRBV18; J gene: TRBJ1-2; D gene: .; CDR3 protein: CASSPDGDYGYTF; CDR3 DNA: TGTGCCAGCTCACCGGACGGTGACTATGGCTACACCTTC
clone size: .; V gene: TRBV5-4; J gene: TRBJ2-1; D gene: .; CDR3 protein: CASSPGVVLLVDEQFF; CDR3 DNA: TGTGCCAGCAGCCCCGGGGTAGTTTTACTTGTCGATGAGCAGTTCTTC
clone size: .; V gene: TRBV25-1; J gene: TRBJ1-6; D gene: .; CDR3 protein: CASRGGPGNSPLHF; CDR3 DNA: TGTGCCAGCAGAGGGGGGCCGGGTAATTCACCCCTCCACTTT
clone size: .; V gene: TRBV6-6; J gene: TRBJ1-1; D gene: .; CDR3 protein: CASSYVPNTEAFF; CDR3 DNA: TGTGCCAGCAGTTACGTGCCGAACACTGAAGCTTTCTTT
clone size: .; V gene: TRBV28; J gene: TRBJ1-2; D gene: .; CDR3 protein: CASSLPRGQNGYTF; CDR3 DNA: TGTGCCAGCAGCCTACCCCGGGGGCAAAATGGCTACACCTTC
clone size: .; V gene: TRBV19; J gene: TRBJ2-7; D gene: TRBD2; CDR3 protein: CASRKGTTGRYEQYF; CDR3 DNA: TGTGCCAGTAGAAAAGGGACTACCGGTCGGTACGAGCAGTACTTC
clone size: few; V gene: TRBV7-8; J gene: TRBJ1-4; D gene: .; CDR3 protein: CASSLYIWGDLKLNGDNEKLFF; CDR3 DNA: TGTGCCAGCAGCTTATATATCTGGGGCGACCTAAAGCTAAATGGGGATAATGAAAAACTGTTTTTT
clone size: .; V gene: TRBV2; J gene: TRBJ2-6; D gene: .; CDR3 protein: CASSGDLWAGGANVLTF; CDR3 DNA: TGTGCCAGCAGTGGGGATTTATGGGCGGGAGGGGCCAACGTCCTGACTTTC
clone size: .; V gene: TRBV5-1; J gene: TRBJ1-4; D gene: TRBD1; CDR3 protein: CASSPLTGGEGKLFF; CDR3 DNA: TGCGCCAGCAGCCCCTTGACAGGGGGCGAGGGAAAACTGTTTTTT
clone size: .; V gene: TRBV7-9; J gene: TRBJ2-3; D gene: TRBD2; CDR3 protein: CASSSGGGGPTDTQYF; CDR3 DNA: TGTGCCAGCAGCAGCGGCGGCGGGGGGCCCACAGATACGCAGTATTTT
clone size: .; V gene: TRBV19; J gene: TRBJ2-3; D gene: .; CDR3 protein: CASSATDSVDTQYF; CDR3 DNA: TGTGCCAGTAGTGCGACAGATTCGGTGGATACGCAGTATTTT
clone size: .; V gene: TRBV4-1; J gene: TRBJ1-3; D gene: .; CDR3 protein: CASSQVDALSGNTIYF; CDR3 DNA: TGCGCCAGCAGCCAAGTCGACGCTCTCTCTGGAAACACCATATATTTT